The clone carrying this T cell receptor beta chain is classed as medium-sized. The sample belongs to a study of radiation and T cells in renal cell carcinoma. Trimming removed 11 bases from V and 0 bases from J, with 23 bases in between. Looked up from germline, CDR1 is ENHRY and CDR2 is SYGVKD. The CDR3 loop spans 18 amino acids. Assay used: immunoSEQ multiplex PCR; TCRdb lists only in-frame clones, some missing. The sample records roughly 92,000 clones, 84% being singletons. The time point here: blood 4 weeks post-SBRT, at nephrectomy. Treatment meaning: 15 Gy SBRT to primary tumor, nephrectomy 4 weeks later.

The V gene is TRBV10-3, the J gene TRBJ2-6; tentative D call: TRBD2 (6 bases). The TCR was taken from a man aged 60 to 69 with renal cell carcinoma. Sequences were derived from blood, sampled from a patient whose treatment included radiotherapy and nephrectomy. The CDR3 DNA reads as TGTGCCTCGCGGGACGGAGCAACTTTAAGCTCTGGGGCCAACGTCCTGACTTTC. The encoded protein is CASRDGATLSSGANVLTF.